What follows are 14 T cell receptor beta chains derived from one specimen sequenced in a study of lymphopenia after photon versus proton radiotherapy. Assay used: immunoSEQ multiplex PCR; TCRdb lists only in-frame clones, some missing. The table shows roughly 14,000 clones, with about four fifths occurring only once. Sequences were derived from peripheral blood, sampled from a patient treated with photon-based radiotherapy. Receptors originate from a middle-aged man with gastric cancer.

This chain uses TRBV11-3 with TRBJ1-1, with D unresolved. CDR1 and CDR2 (germline): SGHNT, YENEEA. The length of the CDR3 is 13 residues. V lost 2 bases to trimming and J lost 1 base, with 5 bases between them. CDR3 sequence (DNA): TGTGCCAGCAGCTTATCAGGGAACACTGAAGCTTTCTTT. Protein: CASSLSGNTEAFF. The full variable domain, with the rest looked up from reference TRBV11-3 and TRBJ1-1, is EAGVVQSPRYKIIEKKQPVAFWCNPISGHNTLYWYLQNLGQGPELLIRYENEEAVDDSQLPKDRFSAERLKGVDSTLKIQPAELGDSAVYLCASSLSGNTEAFFGQGTRLTVV.

The J gene is TRBJ2-7, the V gene TRBV6-5; TRBD2 is a possible D gene (6 bases). From germline, CDR1 is MNHEY and CDR2 SVGAGI. This CDR3 has 12 residues. V was clipped by 2 bases and J by 5 bases, with 7 bases between them. As DNA, the CDR3 is TGTGCCAGCAGTTACACGGGGGACGAGCAGTACTTC. This gives the protein CASSYTGDEQYF.

The chain combines TRBV5-8 with TRBJ2-1, with 8 positions matching TRBD1. The V gene's germline CDR1 is SGHTS and CDR2 YDEGEE. After removal of 0 bases from V and 9 bases from J, the junction contained 5 bases not matched to a gene. This CDR3 is built from 14 residues. CDR3 amino acids: CASSLGQGAGEQFF. In DNA form, the CDR3 reads TGTGCCAGCAGCTTGGGCCAGGGGGCCGGTGAGCAGTTCTTC. The variable domain in full, with the rest retrieved from reference TRBV5-8 and TRBJ2-1, is EAGVTQSPTHLIKTRGQQATLRCSPISGHTSVYWYQQALGLGLQFLLWYDEGEERNRGNFPPRFSGRQFPNYSSELNVNALELEDSALYLCASSLGQGAGEQFFGPGTRLTVL.

The J gene is TRBJ1-5, the V gene TRBV6-1, with a tentative D call TRBD1 (6 bases). V gave up 3 bases and J gave up 6 bases, with 18 bases separating them. Germline CDR1 and CDR2: MNHNS and SASEGT. The CDR3 loop spans 16 amino acids. DNA for the CDR3: TGTGCCAGCAGTGAGCGCGGATTGGGGGGCGGTCAGCCCCAGCATTTT. Its translation: CASSERGLGGGQPQHF.

This sequence joins TRBV18 and TRBJ2-2; D might be TRBD2 (5 bases). V gave up 6 bases and J gave up 4 bases, with 15 bases separating them. Germline V lookup: CDR1 KGHSH, CDR2 LQKENI. The CDR3 loop spans 15 amino acids. The CDR3 loop is CASSPGPRGTGELFF. CDR3 nucleotide sequence: TGTGCCAGCTCCCCGGGTCCACGGGGCACCGGGGAGCTGTTTTTT.

The chain couples TRBV7-6 to TRBJ2-5; TRBD2 agrees at 9 bases. Trimming cost V 1 base and J 9 bases; bases outside gene matches: 12. The CDR3 is 16 residues long. The germline V gene encodes CDR1 SGHVS and CDR2 FNYEAQ. The CDR3 loop is CASSLGGGGALEAQYF. DNA for the CDR3: TGTGCCAGCAGCTTAGGTGGCGGGGGGGCCCTTGAGGCCCAGTACTTC.

The chain has TRBV28 and TRBJ1-5; no reliable D call. This CDR3 has 15 residues. CDR1 MDHEN and CDR2 SYDVKM come from the germline V gene. V was pared by 3 bases and J by 0 bases, with 9 bases between. The CDR3 nucleotides read TGTGCCAGCAGTTTGGGTCCGTCTAGCAATCAGCCCCAGCATTTT. It is translated as CASSLGPSSNQPQHF. Together with reference TRBV28 and TRBJ1-5, the CDR3 gives the full variable domain: DVKVTQSSRYLVKRTGEKVFLECVQDMDHENMFWYRQDPGLGLRLIYFSYDVKMKEKGDIPEGYSVSREKKERFSLILESASTNQTSMYLCASSLGPSSNQPQHFGDGTRLSIL.

The CDR3 nucleotides are TGTGCCAGCTACGAGCAGTACGTC. Translation gives CASYEQYV. The rearrangement links TRBV13 to TRBJ2-7; no definite D call. Germline V gene lookup returns CDR1 PRHDT and CDR2 FYEKMQ (reference sequence). The V gene lost 8 bases and the J gene lost 4 bases, with 0 bases spanning the gap. The CDR3 has 8 residues.

This clone was observed a handful of times. This chain uses TRBV5-1 with TRBJ1-6; 9 bases agree with TRBD1. The CDR3 length is 15 residues. V trimming: 1 base; J trimming: 8 bases; junction bases outside the gene matches: 4. The germline V gene encodes CDR1 SGHRS and CDR2 YFSETQ. Here the CDR3 DNA reads TGCGCCAGCAGCTTGTCGGGGGACAGGGATTCACCCCTCCACTTT. It specifies CASSLSGDRDSPLHF.

The chain employs TRBV11-2 and TRBJ1-4, with D perhaps matching TRBD1 (5 bases). Germline V gene sequence: CDR1 SGHAT, CDR2 FQNNGV. The V gene lost 6 bases and the J gene lost 4 bases, with 15 bases spanning the gap. This CDR3 is 15 amino acids long. The CDR3 sequence: CASSLWGKNNEKLFF. For the CDR3, the DNA is TGTGCCAGCAGTCTATGGGGCAAAAATAATGAAAAACTGTTTTTT. Full variable domain (rest looked up from reference TRBV11-2 and TRBJ1-4): EAGVAQSPRYKIIEKRQSVAFWCNPISGHATLYWYQQILGQGPKLLIQFQNNGVVDDSQLPKDRFSAERLKGVDSTLKIQPAKLEDSAVYLCASSLWGKNNEKLFFGSGTQLSVL.

This clone was counted once. The rearrangement links TRBV5-8 to TRBJ1-5, with 10 bases lining up with TRBD1. CDR3 length: 14 amino acids. V shed 4 bases and J 13 bases; nucleotides not matched to a gene: 11. The V gene's germline CDR1 is SGHTS and CDR2 YDEGEE. This CDR3 reads CASSGGQGSSSQHF. The CDR3 DNA is TGTGCCAGCAGCGGGGGACAGGGGTCCTCCTCGCAGCATTTT.

This clone was seen a handful of times. The chain carries TRBV11-2 and TRBJ2-3; 9 bases map to TRBD2. V was clipped by 2 bases and J by 4 bases; unmatched bases: 7. The CDR3 is made up of 16 amino acids. Germline-derived CDR1 and CDR2 are SGHAT and FQNNGV. CDR3 sequence (DNA): TGTGCCAGCAGCTTAACGGCGGGGGGGCGAGCAGATACGCAGTATTTT. This translates into CASSLTAGGRADTQYF.

The gene calls are TRBV18 and TRBJ1-1, with TRBD1 matching 10 bases. Germline CDR1 is KGHSH and CDR2 is LQKENI. The CDR3 is made up of 14 amino acids. V was clipped by 3 bases and J by 6 bases; unmatched bases: 4. CDR3 region: CASSPLGQGPEAFF. The CDR3 coding sequence is TGTGCCAGCTCACCGCTGGGACAGGGGCCTGAAGCTTTCTTT. Full variable domain (missing parts from reference TRBV18 and TRBJ1-1): NAGVMQNPRHLVRRRGQEARLRCSPMKGHSHVYWYRQLPEEGLKFMVYLQKENIIDESGMPKERFSAEFPKEGPSILRIQQVVRGDSAAYFCASSPLGQGPEAFFGQGTRLTVV.

The gene calls are TRBV4-1 and TRBJ1-2; TRBD1 agrees at 8 bases. This CDR3 has 15 residues. Germline trimming cut 0 bases from V and 0 bases from J; bases unmatched to any gene: 0. CDR1 is MGHRA, CDR2 YSYEKL, per germline. The CDR3 DNA sequence: TGCGCCAGCAGCCAAGAACAGGGGGCTAACTATGGCTACACCTTC. It codes for CASSQEQGANYGYTF.